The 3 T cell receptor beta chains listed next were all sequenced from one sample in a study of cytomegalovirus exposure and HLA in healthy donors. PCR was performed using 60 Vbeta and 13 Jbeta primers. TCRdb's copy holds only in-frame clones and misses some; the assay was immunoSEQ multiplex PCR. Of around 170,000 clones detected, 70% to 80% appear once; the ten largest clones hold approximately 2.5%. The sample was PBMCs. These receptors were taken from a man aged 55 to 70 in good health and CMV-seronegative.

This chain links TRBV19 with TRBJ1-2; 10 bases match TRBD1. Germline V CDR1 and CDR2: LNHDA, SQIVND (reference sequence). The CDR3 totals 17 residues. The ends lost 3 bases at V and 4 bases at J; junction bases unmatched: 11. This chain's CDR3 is CASSMVSGQGSSYGYTF. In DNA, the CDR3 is TGTGCCAGTAGTATGGTCTCGGGACAGGGGTCAAGCTATGGCTACACCTTC. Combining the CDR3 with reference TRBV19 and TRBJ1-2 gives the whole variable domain DGGITQSPKYLFRKEGQNVTLSCEQNLNHDAMYWYRQDPGQGLRLIYYSQIVNDFQKGDIAEGYSVSREKKESFPLTVTSAQKNPTAFYLCASSMVSGQGSSYGYTFGSGTRLTVV.

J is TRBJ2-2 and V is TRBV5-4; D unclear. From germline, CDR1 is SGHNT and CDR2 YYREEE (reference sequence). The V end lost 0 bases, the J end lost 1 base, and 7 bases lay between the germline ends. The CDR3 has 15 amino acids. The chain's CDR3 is CASSLESGNTGELFF. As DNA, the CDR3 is TGTGCCAGCAGCTTGGAATCCGGGAACACCGGGGAGCTGTTTTTT.

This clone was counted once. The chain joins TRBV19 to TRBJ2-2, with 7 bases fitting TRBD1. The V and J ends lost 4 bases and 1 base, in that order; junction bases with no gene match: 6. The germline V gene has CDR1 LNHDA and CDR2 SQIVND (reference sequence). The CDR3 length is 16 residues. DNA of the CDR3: TGTGCCAGTAGTAAAGGGGGACAGTTGAACACCGGGGAGCTGTTTTTT. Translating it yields CASSKGGQLNTGELFF.